Listed here are 5 T cell receptor beta chains from one sample, sequenced in a study of cytotoxic CD8 clonotypes in ibrutinib-treated CLL. The protocol was immunoSEQ multiplex PCR, while the TCRdb copy is restricted to in-frame clones and leaves out a portion. The repertoire holds about 68,000 clones, roughly two thirds seen once, with 5.7% in the top ten. The sample consisted of PBMCs, taken after 12 months of ibrutinib treatment. These receptors originate from a human donor with chronic lymphocytic leukemia.

In the case of this clone: One end of the junction is discordant with germline, which a read error may explain. CDR3 sequence (DNA): TGTGCCCGGAGAACGGGAATGAACACTGAAGCTTTCTTT. Its protein is CARRTGMNTEAFF. This rearrangement joins TRBV30 to TRBJ1-1; D not resolved. CDR1 and CDR2 from the germline V gene are GTSNPN and SVGIG (reference sequence). The CDR3 is made up of 13 amino acids.

This clone was picked up a small number of times. This chain uses TRBV18 with TRBJ2-7; the D is unclear. CDR3 length equals 11 residues. Deletions cut 3 bases from V and 3 bases from J, with 3 bases between. Germline CDR1 is KGHSH and CDR2 is LQKENI. The CDR3 sequence: CASSPNYEQYF. The DNA for the CDR3 is TGTGCCAGCTCACCTAACTACGAGCAGTACTTC. Based on the CDR3 plus reference TRBV18 and TRBJ2-7, the full variable domain is NAGVMQNPRHLVRRRGQEARLRCSPMKGHSHVYWYRQLPEEGLKFMVYLQKENIIDESGMPKERFSAEFPKEGPSILRIQQVVRGDSAAYFCASSPNYEQYFGPGTRLTVT.

Details on this clone: Other DNA sequences in the same sample also yield this CDR3. The chain couples TRBV11-3 to TRBJ2-2, with TRBD1 matching over 7 bases. After removal of 5 bases from V and 0 bases from J, the junction contained 3 bases not matched to a gene. The CDR3 is made up of 15 amino acids. Germline V lookup: CDR1 SGHNT, CDR2 YENEEA. The CDR3 loop reads CASSPGGPNTGELFF. The CDR3 DNA reads TGTGCCAGCAGCCCAGGGGGACCGAACACCGGGGAGCTGTTTTTT.

The chain couples TRBV19 to TRBJ1-4; the D gene is possibly TRBD1 (5 bases). Germline CDR1 and CDR2: LNHDA and SQIVND (reference sequence). V was clipped by 6 bases and J by 4 bases, with 9 bases between them. There are 13 residues in the CDR3. The CDR3 coding sequence is TGTGCCAGTAGCCCGCAGGGTAATGAAAAACTGTTTTTT. Translated, it gives CASSPQGNEKLFF.

The chain has TRBV6-6 and TRBJ2-5; 7 bases line up with TRBD1. The V gene's germline CDR1 is MNHNY and CDR2 SVGAGI (reference sequence). Trimming cost V 5 bases and J 5 bases; bases outside gene matches: 11. The CDR3 has 15 amino acids. The DNA of the CDR3 is TGTGCCAGCAGTAGTAGGGACAGTGTTCTGGAGACCCAGTACTTC. Protein sequence: CASSSRDSVLETQYF.